The 30 T cell receptor beta chains below all came from one sample that was sequenced in a study of blood T cell repertoires in COVID-19. Measured with immunoSEQ multiplex PCR; TCRdb has only the in-frame clones, and not every one. The top ten hold 5.1% of the sample, which has roughly 270,000 clones, roughly 85% seen once. Material: peripheral blood. The origin of the receptors is a man aged 45-60 years with active or convalescent COVID-19.

The V and J genes are TRBV15 and TRBJ1-5; a weak D match, TRBD1 (5 bases). Trimming pared 1 base from V and 2 bases from J, leaving 12 bases between. The CDR3 length is 16 residues. The V gene's germline CDR1 is LNHNV and CDR2 YYDKDF (reference sequence). In nucleotides, the CDR3 is TGTGCCACCAGCAGAGCCCAAACAGGTGGCAATCAGCCCCAGCATTTT. Protein product: CATSRAQTGGNQPQHF.

This chain joins TRBV19 and TRBJ2-7; 7 bases are a match to TRBD1. With 6 bases clipped from V and 3 bases from J, the junction kept 8 bases outside the gene matches. The CDR3 loop spans 14 amino acids. Looked up from germline, CDR1 is LNHDA and CDR2 is SQIVND (reference sequence). CDR3 sequence (DNA): TGTGCCAGTAGCGACCCGGGACAGCTCTACGAGCAGTACTTC. Translating it yields CASSDPGQLYEQYF.

The chain combines TRBV5-1 with TRBJ2-2, with a tentative D call TRBD2 (6 bases). Germline-derived CDR1 and CDR2 are SGHRS and YFSETQ. This CDR3 comprises 14 residues. V lost 4 bases to trimming and J lost 7 bases, with 14 bases between them. CDR3 nucleotide sequence: TGCGCCAGCAGCCCCTGGGGGGTAGGCGGGGAGCTGTTTTTT. It encodes CASSPWGVGGELFF.

The sample holds many counts of this clone. The chain employs TRBV4-1 and TRBJ1-4; 8 bases are shared with TRBD1. CDR1 is MGHRA, CDR2 YSYEKL, per germline. The trim removed 3 bases at V and 8 bases at J, leaving 2 bases unmatched. The CDR3 length is 13 residues. CDR3 in amino acids: CASSQWTGEKLFF. In DNA, the CDR3 is TGCGCCAGCAGCCAGTGGACAGGGGAAAAACTGTTTTTT.

The rearrangement uses TRBV2 and TRBJ1-1; D may be TRBD1 (6 bases). CDR3 size: 13 residues. Trimming removed 7 bases from V and 0 bases from J, with 9 bases in between. Germline V lookup: CDR1 SNHLY, CDR2 FYNNEI. The CDR3 nucleotides read TGTGCCAGCACCGGACAGCTGAACACTGAAGCTTTCTTT. This sequence encodes CASTGQLNTEAFF.

The chain recombines TRBV5-1 with TRBJ1-1; 10 bases match TRBD1. The CDR3 is 16 residues long. Germline V gene sequence: CDR1 SGHRS, CDR2 YFSETQ. The J segment lost 4 bases and the V segment lost 3 bases, leaving 9 bases of the junction unmatched. Here the CDR3 reads CASSSTGGRVGTEAFF. The CDR3 coding sequence is TGCGCCAGCAGCTCGACAGGGGGCAGGGTAGGCACTGAAGCTTTCTTT. The full variable domain, its missing parts supplied by reference TRBV5-1 and TRBJ1-1, is KAGVTQTPRYLIKTRGQQVTLSCSPISGHRSVSWYQQTPGQGLQFLFEYFSETQRNKGNFPGRFSGRQFSNSRSEMNVSTLELGDSALYLCASSSTGGRVGTEAFFGQGTRLTVV.

The gene calls are TRBV14 and TRBJ2-1; 9 nucleotides align to TRBD2. V dropped 1 base and J dropped 8; count of bases not matched to a gene: 6. The CDR3 runs 15 residues. Germline lookup yields CDR1 SGHDN and CDR2 FVKESK. The CDR3 sequence is CASSQGSGSFYEQFF. The CDR3 DNA sequence: TGTGCCAGCAGCCAAGGTAGCGGGAGTTTCTATGAGCAGTTCTTC.

This chain uses TRBV2 with TRBJ2-3; weak D call: TRBD2 (5 bases). Germline CDR1 and CDR2: SNHLY and FYNNEI. This CDR3 region has 12 residues. Trimming cost V 7 bases and J 2 bases, with 7 bases left between them. CDR3 in amino acids: CASKTNTDTQYF. The CDR3 DNA follows: TGTGCCAGCAAGACTAACACAGATACGCAGTATTTT.

This sequence joins TRBV6-5 and TRBJ1-2; tentatively, D is TRBD1 (6 bases). V was cut by 2 bases and J by 3 bases, with 7 bases left in between. Germline CDR1 and CDR2: MNHEY and SVGAGI. The CDR3 sequence is 13 residues long. The CDR3 sequence: CASSYQGYYGYTF. CDR3 nucleotide sequence: TGTGCCAGCAGTTACCAGGGGTACTATGGCTACACCTTC.

J is TRBJ1-2 and V is TRBV28; D gene uncertain. Trimming cost V 2 bases and J 1 base, with 11 bases left between them. The CDR3 sequence is 15 residues long. CDR1 is MDHEN and CDR2 is SYDVKM in the germline V gene. CDR3 in DNA: TGTGCCAGCAGTTTAGTCGGGAATGTTAACTATGGCTACACCTTC. It specifies CASSLVGNVNYGYTF.

The V call is TRBV5-1, the J call TRBJ2-3; D not certain. V lost 3 bases, J lost 2 bases, and 7 bases lay in between. The V gene's germline CDR1 is SGHRS and CDR2 YFSETQ. This CDR3 region has 13 residues. CDR3 nucleotide sequence: TGCGCCAGCAGCTCCGAGGTCACAGATACGCAGTATTTT. Protein sequence: CASSSEVTDTQYF.

V is TRBV2 and J is TRBJ1-4; TRBD1 matches at 7 bases. CDR1 is SNHLY, CDR2 FYNNEI, per germline. With 6 bases clipped from V and 7 bases from J, the junction kept 11 bases outside the gene matches. The CDR3 spans 15 residues. CDR3 protein: CASRRQGPISEKLFF. The CDR3 DNA is TGTGCCAGCAGGAGACAGGGACCGATCAGTGAAAAACTGTTTTTT.

J is TRBJ1-5 and V is TRBV19; D is unclear. The CDR3 sequence is 15 residues long. Trimming removed 4 bases from V and 4 bases from J, with 14 bases in between. Germline V gene lookup returns CDR1 LNHDA and CDR2 SQIVND (reference sequence). CDR3 sequence (DNA): TGTGCCAGTAGTAAAGGCGGCTTTTGGAATCAGCCCCAGCATTTT. Protein: CASSKGGFWNQPQHF.

This chain joins TRBV5-1 and TRBJ2-7; the match to TRBD2 covers 9 bases. The junction had 10 bases not matched to a gene; V was cut back by 3 bases and J by 3 bases. The CDR3 runs to 16 residues. The germline V gene has CDR1 SGHRS and CDR2 YFSETQ. DNA for the CDR3: TGCGCCAGCAGCTCCCGAGGGCTAGCGGGATACTACGAGCAGTACTTC. Translated: CASSSRGLAGYYEQYF.

The chain couples TRBV27 to TRBJ2-1; the D gene is possibly TRBD1 (5 bases). The germline V and J ends were trimmed by 5 bases and 7 bases, with 12 bases remaining between them. The CDR3 sequence is 13 residues long. Germline CDR1 MNHEY, CDR2 SMNVEV (reference sequence). CDR3 protein: CASSQGSWNEQFF. In DNA, the CDR3 is TGTGCCAGCAGTCAGGGAAGTTGGAATGAGCAGTTCTTC.

The genes are TRBV3-1 (or the pseudogene TRBV3-2) and TRBJ1-4; 7 bases are shared with TRBD1. Germline CDR1 and CDR2: LGHDT and YNNKEL (reference sequence). The CDR3 covers 15 residues. V dropped 0 bases and J dropped 7; count of bases not matched to a gene: 5. As DNA, the CDR3 is TGTGCCAGCAGCCAAGACGGACAGGACCCTGAAAAACTGTTTTTT. Protein: CASSQDGQDPEKLFF.

The chain carries TRBV7-9 and TRBJ2-5, with 9 nucleotides matching TRBD2. The length of the CDR3 is 15 residues. Germline assignment: CDR1 SEHNR and CDR2 FQNEAQ (reference sequence). Trimming took 3 bases from V and 5 from J; bases not matched to a gene: 7. The CDR3 is CASSFYSGSGETQYF. For the CDR3, the DNA is TGTGCCAGCAGCTTTTATAGCGGGAGTGGTGAGACCCAGTACTTC.

The chain joins TRBV5-6 to TRBJ1-6; 7 bases are a match to TRBD1. CDR1 is SGHDT and CDR2 is YYEEEE in the germline V gene. V lost 5 bases to trimming and J lost 5 bases; unmatched junction nucleotides: 7. The CDR3 length is 15 residues. The CDR3 coding sequence is TGTGCCAGCAGTATCCAGGGGGTTAATAATTCACCCCTCCACTTT. Its translation: CASSIQGVNNSPLHF.

The chain employs TRBV7-3 and TRBJ2-1, with a possible D match to TRBD2 (6 bases). Between the trimmed V and J ends, which lost 4 bases and 8 bases, there was a span of 12 bases. The CDR3 length is 13 residues. Germline V CDR1 and CDR2: SGHTA, FQGTGA. DNA for the CDR3: TGTGCCAGCAGCTCAGGGCGGGACGATGAGCAGTTCTTC. Translation: CASSSGRDDEQFF.

This chain joins TRBV29-1 and TRBJ2-7; 8 bases match TRBD2. J was trimmed by 3 bases and V by 6 bases; bases with no gene match: 10. The CDR3 covers 14 residues. Germline V gene data show CDR1 as SQVTM and CDR2 as ANQGSEA. In DNA form, the CDR3 reads TGCAGCGTGGGACTAGACAGTTCATTCTACGAGCAGTACTTC. Translated, it gives CSVGLDSSFYEQYF.

This CDR3 reads CASSPHVSGTISGELFF. Written as DNA, the CDR3 is TGTGCCAGCAGCCCCCATGTGTCGGGAACTATATCCGGGGAGCTGTTTTTT. The chain links TRBV9 to TRBJ2-2, with a tentative D call TRBD2 (5 bases). This CDR3 comprises 17 residues. The germline V gene encodes CDR1 SGDLS and CDR2 YYNGEE. V gave up 4 bases and J gave up 6 bases, with 22 bases separating them.

The chain couples TRBV3-1 (or the pseudogene TRBV3-2) to TRBJ2-3; D is ambiguous. This CDR3 comprises 14 residues. Trimming stripped 4 bases from V and 0 bases from J, with 8 bases between. Germline V gene lookup returns CDR1 LGHDT and CDR2 YNNKEL (reference sequence). CDR3 sequence: CASSRGYSTDTQYF. The CDR3 DNA reads as TGTGCCAGCAGCCGCGGATATAGCACAGATACGCAGTATTTT.

V and J are TRBV4-1 and TRBJ1-2; no clear D. Germline V gene data show CDR1 as MGHRA and CDR2 as YSYEKL. The germline V and J ends were trimmed by 3 bases and 3 bases, with 5 bases remaining between them. This CDR3 has 12 amino acids. The CDR3 DNA follows: TGCGCCAGCAGCCATCGGGACTATGGCTACACCTTC. This encodes CASSHRDYGYTF.

The J gene is TRBJ1-3, the V gene TRBV7-9; D gene uncertain. The V end was cut by 0 bases, the J end by 2 bases, with 8 bases between. Per germline, CDR1 SEHNR and CDR2 FQNEAQ (reference sequence). The CDR3 consists of 15 residues. The chain's CDR3 is CASSLAMTAGNTIYF. CDR3 sequence (DNA): TGTGCCAGCAGCTTAGCGATGACTGCTGGAAACACCATATATTTT.

This clone was observed once. The chain combines TRBV7-8 with TRBJ2-1, with 7 positions matching TRBD1. CDR3 length: 18 residues. Germline CDR1 SGHVS, CDR2 FQNEAQ. The ends lost 2 bases at V and 0 bases at J; junction bases unmatched: 10. The CDR3 nucleotides are TGTGCCAGCAGCTTATCTGGGGGCAGGGGGTACTCCTACAATGAGCAGTTCTTC. It encodes CASSLSGGRGYSYNEQFF. Together with reference TRBV7-8 and TRBJ2-1, the CDR3 gives the full variable domain: GAGVSQSPRYKVAKRGQDVALRCDPISGHVSLFWYQQALGQGPEFLTYFQNEAQLDKSGLPSDRFFAERPEGSVSTLKIQRTQQEDSAVYLCASSLSGGRGYSYNEQFFGPGTRLTVL.

The chain combines TRBV19 with TRBJ2-1, with unresolved D. V was cut by 1 base and J by 12 bases, with 13 bases left in between. This CDR3 has 13 amino acids. Germline V lookup: CDR1 LNHDA, CDR2 SQIVND (reference sequence). The CDR3, as DNA: TGTGCCAGTAGTATAGTTGAGGCCTCTCGGCAGTTCTTC. Translated, it gives CASSIVEASRQFF. The full variable domain, in which reference TRBV19 and TRBJ2-1 provide the parts outside the CDR3, is DGGITQSPKYLFRKEGQNVTLSCEQNLNHDAMYWYRQDPGQGLRLIYYSQIVNDFQKGDIAEGYSVSREKKESFPLTVTSAQKNPTAFYLCASSIVEASRQFFGPGTRLTVL.

The chain recombines TRBV18 with TRBJ1-1, with D perhaps matching TRBD1 (5 bases). This CDR3 region has 14 residues. Trimming cost V 2 bases and J 3 bases, with 10 bases left between them. Germline CDR1 and CDR2: KGHSH and LQKENI. The DNA for the CDR3 is TGTGCCAGCTCACCAACGGCGGGGGACACTGAAGCTTTCTTT. Translation gives CASSPTAGDTEAFF.

The gene calls are TRBV18 and TRBJ2-7, with 12 bases aligning to TRBD1. There are 16 residues in the CDR3. CDR1 is KGHSH and CDR2 is LQKENI in the germline V gene. V lost 2 bases to trimming and J lost 3 bases; unmatched junction nucleotides: 5. CDR3 sequence: CASSPTGTGGNYEQYF. The CDR3 region has the DNA TGTGCCAGCTCACCAACCGGGACAGGGGGCAACTACGAGCAGTACTTC.

This sequence joins TRBV6-5 and TRBJ2-1; 7 positions agree with TRBD2. From germline, CDR1 is MNHEY and CDR2 SVGAGI. The CDR3 covers 15 residues. V lost 5 bases and J lost 4; bases outside the gene matches: 8. CDR3 coding DNA: TGTGCCAGCAGTAGAACTAGCGACGCGTACAATGAGCAGTTCTTC. The encoded protein is CASSRTSDAYNEQFF.

The CDR3 spells CAISASGTGYEKLFF. The CDR3 DNA is TGTGCCATCAGTGCTTCCGGGACAGGGTATGAAAAACTGTTTTTT. The V gene is TRBV10-3, the J gene TRBJ1-4; 9 bases fit TRBD1. Trimming at V came to 4 bases and at J to 6 bases, leaving 6 bases not matched to a gene. The CDR3 contains 15 residues. Germline CDR1 reads ENHRY; CDR2 reads SYGVKD.